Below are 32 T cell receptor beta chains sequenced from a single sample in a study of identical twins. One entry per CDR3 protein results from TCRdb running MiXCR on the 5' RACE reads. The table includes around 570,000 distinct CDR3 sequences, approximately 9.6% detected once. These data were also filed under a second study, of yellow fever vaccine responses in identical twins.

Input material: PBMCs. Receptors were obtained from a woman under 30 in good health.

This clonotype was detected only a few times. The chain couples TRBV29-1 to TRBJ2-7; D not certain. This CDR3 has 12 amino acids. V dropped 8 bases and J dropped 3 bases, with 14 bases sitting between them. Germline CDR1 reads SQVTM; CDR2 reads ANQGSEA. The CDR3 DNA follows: TGCAGCACAAAGGACGTGGACTACGAGCAGTACTTC. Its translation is CSTKDVDYEQYF.

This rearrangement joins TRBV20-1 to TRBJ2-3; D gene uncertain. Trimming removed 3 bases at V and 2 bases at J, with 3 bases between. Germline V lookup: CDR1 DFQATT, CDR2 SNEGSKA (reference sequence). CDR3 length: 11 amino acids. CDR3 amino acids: CSASTTDTQYF. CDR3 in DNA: TGCAGTGCTAGTACCACAGATACGCAGTATTTT.

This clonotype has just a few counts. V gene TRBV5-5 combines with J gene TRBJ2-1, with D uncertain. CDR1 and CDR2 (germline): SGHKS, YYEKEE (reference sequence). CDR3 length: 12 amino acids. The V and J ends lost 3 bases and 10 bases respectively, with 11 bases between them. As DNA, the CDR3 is TGTGCCAGCAGCTCGCCGGAACGGGAGCAGTTCTTC. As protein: CASSSPEREQFF.

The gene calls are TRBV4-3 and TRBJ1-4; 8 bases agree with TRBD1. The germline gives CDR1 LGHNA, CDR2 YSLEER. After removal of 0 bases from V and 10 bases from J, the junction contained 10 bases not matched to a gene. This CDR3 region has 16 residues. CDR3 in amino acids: CASSQDAGQGFVKLFF. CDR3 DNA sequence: TGCGCCAGCAGCCAAGATGCAGGACAGGGCTTTGTAAAACTGTTTTTT.

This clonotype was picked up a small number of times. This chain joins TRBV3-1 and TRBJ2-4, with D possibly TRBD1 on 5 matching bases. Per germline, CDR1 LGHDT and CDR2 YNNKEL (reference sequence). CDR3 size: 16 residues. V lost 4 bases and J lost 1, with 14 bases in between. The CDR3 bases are TGTGCCAGCAGCCCTCAGGGATTTGTGGCCAAAAACATTCAGTACTTC. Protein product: CASSPQGFVAKNIQYF.

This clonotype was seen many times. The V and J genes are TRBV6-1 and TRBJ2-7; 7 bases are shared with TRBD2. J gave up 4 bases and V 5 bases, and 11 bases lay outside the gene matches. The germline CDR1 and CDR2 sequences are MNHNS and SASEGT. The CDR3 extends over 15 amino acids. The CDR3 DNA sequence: TGTGCCAGCAGTCAGAGCGGGACGGGAGGATACGAGCAGTACTTC. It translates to CASSQSGTGGYEQYF.

CDR3 nucleotide sequence: TGCAGCGCGGGACACCCCAGCGGCGGGGAGCTGTTTTTT. This encodes CSAGHPSGGELFF. The chain joins TRBV29-1 to TRBJ2-2, with D possibly TRBD1 on 6 matching bases. Between the trimmed V and J ends, which lost 7 bases and 7 bases, there was a span of 16 bases. Per germline, CDR1 SQVTM and CDR2 ANQGSEA. This CDR3 has 13 residues.

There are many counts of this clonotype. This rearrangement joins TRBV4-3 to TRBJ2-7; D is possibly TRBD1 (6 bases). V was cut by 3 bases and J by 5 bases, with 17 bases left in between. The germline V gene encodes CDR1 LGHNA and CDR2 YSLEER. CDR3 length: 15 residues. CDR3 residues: CASSQLQTGLDEQYF. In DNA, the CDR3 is TGCGCCAGCAGCCAGCTACAGACAGGACTTGACGAGCAGTACTTC.

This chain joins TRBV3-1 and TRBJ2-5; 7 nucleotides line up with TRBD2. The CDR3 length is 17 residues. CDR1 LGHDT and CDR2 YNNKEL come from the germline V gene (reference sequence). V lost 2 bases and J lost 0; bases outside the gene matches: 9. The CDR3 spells CASSQPRASGYQETQYF. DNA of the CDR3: TGTGCCAGCAGCCAACCCAGGGCTAGCGGATACCAAGAGACCCAGTACTTC.

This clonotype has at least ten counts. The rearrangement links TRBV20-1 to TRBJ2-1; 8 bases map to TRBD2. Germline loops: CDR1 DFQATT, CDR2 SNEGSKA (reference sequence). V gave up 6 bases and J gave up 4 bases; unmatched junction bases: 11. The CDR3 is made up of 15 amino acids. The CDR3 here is CSARRLLAEYNEQFF. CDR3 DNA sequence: TGCAGTGCCCGTCGACTACTAGCGGAATACAATGAGCAGTTCTTC.

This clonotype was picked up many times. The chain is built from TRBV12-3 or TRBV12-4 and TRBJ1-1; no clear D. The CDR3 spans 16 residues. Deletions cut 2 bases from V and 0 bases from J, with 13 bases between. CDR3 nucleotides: TGTGCCAGCAGTTTAATTAGTAGACACCTGAACACTGAAGCTTTCTTT. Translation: CASSLISRHLNTEAFF.

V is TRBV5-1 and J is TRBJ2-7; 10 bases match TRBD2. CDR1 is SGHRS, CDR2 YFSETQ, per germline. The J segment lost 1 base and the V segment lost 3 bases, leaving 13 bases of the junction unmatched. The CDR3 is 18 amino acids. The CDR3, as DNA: TGCGCCAGCAGCTCCAGACCCTTAGCGGGGGGCCCTTCCTACGAGCAGTACTTC. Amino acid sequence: CASSSRPLAGGPSYEQYF.

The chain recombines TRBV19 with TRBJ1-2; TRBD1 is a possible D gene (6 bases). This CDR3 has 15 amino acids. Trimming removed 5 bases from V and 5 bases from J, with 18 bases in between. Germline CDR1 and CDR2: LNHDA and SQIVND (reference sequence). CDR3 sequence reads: CASSGPLPQGYGYTF. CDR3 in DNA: TGTGCCAGTAGTGGCCCGCTACCACAGGGATATGGCTACACCTTC.

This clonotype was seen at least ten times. As DNA, the CDR3 is TGCAGTGCCAGCACCGGGACAGGTCTTAGCACAGATACGCAGTATTTT. It specifies CSASTGTGLSTDTQYF. The V call is TRBV20-1, the J call TRBJ2-3, with 8 bases aligning to TRBD1. The germline gives CDR1 DFQATT, CDR2 SNEGSKA (reference sequence). The CDR3 extends over 16 amino acids. V was pared by 6 bases and J by 0 bases, with 11 bases of the junction left unmatched.

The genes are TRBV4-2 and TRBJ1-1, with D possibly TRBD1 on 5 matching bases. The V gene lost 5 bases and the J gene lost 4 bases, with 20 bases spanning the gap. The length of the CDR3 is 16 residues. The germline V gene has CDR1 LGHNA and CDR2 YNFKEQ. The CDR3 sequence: CASSDSLGVSGTEAFF. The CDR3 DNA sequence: TGTGCCAGCAGCGACTCCCTGGGGGTCTCGGGCACTGAAGCTTTCTTT.

CDR3 region: CASSLRQGHGNTIYF. CDR3 nucleotide sequence: TGTGCCAGCAGCCTACGACAGGGACATGGAAACACCATATATTTT. The chain combines TRBV3-1 with TRBJ1-3, with TRBD1 matching 7 bases. The V gene end was trimmed by 4 bases and the J gene end by 3 bases; junction bases not matched to a gene: 6. The germline gives CDR1 LGHDT, CDR2 YNNKEL (reference sequence). CDR3 size: 15 residues.

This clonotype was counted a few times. The CDR3 spells CASSGGLAGRSSYEQYF. The CDR3 bases are TGTGCCAGCAGCGGCGGACTAGCGGGGCGAAGCTCCTACGAGCAGTACTTC. The chain recombines TRBV11-2 with TRBJ2-7, with TRBD2 matching 12 bases. From germline, CDR1 is SGHAT and CDR2 FQNNGV. V gave up 5 bases and J gave up 0 bases; unmatched junction bases: 8. CDR3 length: 17 amino acids.

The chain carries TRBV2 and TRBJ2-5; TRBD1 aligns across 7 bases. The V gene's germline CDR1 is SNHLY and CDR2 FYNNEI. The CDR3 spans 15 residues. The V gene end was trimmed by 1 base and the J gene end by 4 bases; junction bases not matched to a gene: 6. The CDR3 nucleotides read TGTGCCAGCAGTGAAGTGAGGGGGCTTGGAGAGACCCAGTACTTC. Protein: CASSEVRGLGETQYF.

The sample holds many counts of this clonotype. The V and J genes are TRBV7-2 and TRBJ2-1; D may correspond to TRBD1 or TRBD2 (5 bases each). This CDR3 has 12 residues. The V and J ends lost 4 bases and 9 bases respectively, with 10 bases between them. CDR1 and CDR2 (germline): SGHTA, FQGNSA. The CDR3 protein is CASSSTGTEQFF. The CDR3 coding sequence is TGTGCCAGCAGCTCTACCGGGACTGAGCAGTTCTTC.

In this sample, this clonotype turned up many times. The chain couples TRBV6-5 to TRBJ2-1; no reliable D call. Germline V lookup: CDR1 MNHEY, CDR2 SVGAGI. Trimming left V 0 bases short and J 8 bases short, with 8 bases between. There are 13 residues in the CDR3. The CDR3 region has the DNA TGTGCCAGCAGTTACTCGAGTGCGTATGAGCAGTTCTTC. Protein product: CASSYSSAYEQFF.

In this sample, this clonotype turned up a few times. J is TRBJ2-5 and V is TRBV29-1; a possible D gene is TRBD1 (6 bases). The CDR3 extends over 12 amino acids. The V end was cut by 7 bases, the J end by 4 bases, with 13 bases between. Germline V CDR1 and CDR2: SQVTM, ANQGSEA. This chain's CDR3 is CSANRVGETQYF. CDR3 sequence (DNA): TGCAGCGCAAACAGGGTTGGAGAGACCCAGTACTTC. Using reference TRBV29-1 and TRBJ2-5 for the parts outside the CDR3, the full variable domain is SAVISQKPSRDICQRGTSLTIQCQVDSQVTMMFWYRQQPGQSLTLIATANQGSEATYESGFVIDKFPISRPNLTFSTLTVSNMSPEDSSIYLCSANRVGETQYFGPGTRLLVL.

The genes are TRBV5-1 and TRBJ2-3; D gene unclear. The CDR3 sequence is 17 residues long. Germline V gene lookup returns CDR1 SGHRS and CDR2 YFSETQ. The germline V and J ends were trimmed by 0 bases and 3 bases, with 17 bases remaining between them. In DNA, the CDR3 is TGCGCCAGCAGCTTGGCCGAGAGACTCCGAAAGACAGATACGCAGTATTTT. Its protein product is CASSLAERLRKTDTQYF.

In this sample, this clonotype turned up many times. The CDR3 sequence: CASSLLAGGLEQYF. CDR3 in DNA: TGTGCCAGCAGTCTCCTAGCGGGAGGTCTCGAGCAGTACTTC. The chain has TRBV12-3 or TRBV12-4 and TRBJ2-7, with TRBD2 matching 11 bases. CDR3 length: 14 residues. The V gene end was trimmed by 5 bases and the J gene end by 6 bases; junction bases not matched to a gene: 6.

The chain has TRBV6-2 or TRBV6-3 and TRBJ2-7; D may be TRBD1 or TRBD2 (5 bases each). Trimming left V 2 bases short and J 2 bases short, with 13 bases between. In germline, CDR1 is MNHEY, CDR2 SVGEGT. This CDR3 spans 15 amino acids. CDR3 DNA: TGTGCCAGCAGTTACGCCGGCAGGGAGACCTACGAGCAGTACTTC. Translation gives CASSYAGRETYEQYF.

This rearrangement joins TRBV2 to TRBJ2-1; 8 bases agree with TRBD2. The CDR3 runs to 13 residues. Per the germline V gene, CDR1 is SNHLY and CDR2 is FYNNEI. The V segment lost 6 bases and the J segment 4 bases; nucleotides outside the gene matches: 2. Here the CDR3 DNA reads TGTGCCAGCAGCGTAGCGGGGTACAATGAGCAGTTCTTC. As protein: CASSVAGYNEQFF.

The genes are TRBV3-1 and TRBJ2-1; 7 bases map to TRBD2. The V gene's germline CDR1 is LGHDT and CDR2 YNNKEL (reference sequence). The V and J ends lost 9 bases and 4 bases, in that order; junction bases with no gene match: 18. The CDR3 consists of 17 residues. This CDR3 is CASKSTWGGSSYNEQFF. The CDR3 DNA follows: TGTGCCAGTAAATCTACATGGGGCGGGAGTTCTTACAATGAGCAGTTCTTC.

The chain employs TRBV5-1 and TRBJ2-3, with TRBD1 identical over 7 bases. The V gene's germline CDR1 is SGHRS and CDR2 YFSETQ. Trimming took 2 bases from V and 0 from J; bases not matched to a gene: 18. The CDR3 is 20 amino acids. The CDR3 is CASSFVPLLRQGPSTDTQYF. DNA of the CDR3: TGCGCCAGCAGCTTCGTTCCCCTCCTACGACAGGGCCCTAGCACAGATACGCAGTATTTT.

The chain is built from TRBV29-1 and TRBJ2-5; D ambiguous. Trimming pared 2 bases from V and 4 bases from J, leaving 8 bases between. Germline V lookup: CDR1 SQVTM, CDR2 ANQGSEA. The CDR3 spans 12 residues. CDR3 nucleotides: TGCAGCGTTGAAAATGGCGGAGAGACCCAGTACTTC. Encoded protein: CSVENGGETQYF. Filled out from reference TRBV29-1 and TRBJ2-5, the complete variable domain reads SAVISQKPSRDICQRGTSLTIQCQVDSQVTMMFWYRQQPGQSLTLIATANQGSEATYESGFVIDKFPISRPNLTFSTLTVSNMSPEDSSIYLCSVENGGETQYFGPGTRLLVL.

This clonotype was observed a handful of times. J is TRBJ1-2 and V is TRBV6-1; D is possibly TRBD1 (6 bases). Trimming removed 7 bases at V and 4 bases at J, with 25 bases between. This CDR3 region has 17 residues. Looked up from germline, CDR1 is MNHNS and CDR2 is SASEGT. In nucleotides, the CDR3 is TGTGCCAGCACCTTACGTACAGGGTCAGGGAGCTTCTATGGCTACACCTTC. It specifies CASTLRTGSGSFYGYTF.

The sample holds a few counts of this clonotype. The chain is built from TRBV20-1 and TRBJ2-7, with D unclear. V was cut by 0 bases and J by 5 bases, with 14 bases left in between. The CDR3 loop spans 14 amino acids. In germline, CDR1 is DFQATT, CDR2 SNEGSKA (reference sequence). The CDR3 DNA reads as TGCAGTGCTAGAGAGGGCCCTCGGGTGAACGAGCAGTACTTC. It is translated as CSAREGPRVNEQYF.

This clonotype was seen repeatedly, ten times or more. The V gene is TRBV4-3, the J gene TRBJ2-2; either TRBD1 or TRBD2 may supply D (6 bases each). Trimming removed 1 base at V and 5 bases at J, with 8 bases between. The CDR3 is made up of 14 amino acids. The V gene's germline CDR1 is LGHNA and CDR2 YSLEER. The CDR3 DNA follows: TGCGCCAGCAGCCAAGTAGGGGGGACCGGGGAGCTGTTTTTT. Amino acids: CASSQVGGTGELFF.

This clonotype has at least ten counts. The CDR3 region has the DNA TGTGCCAGCAGTGTCCACCTAGCGGGAATTGACCAAGAGACCCAGTACTTC. Its protein is CASSVHLAGIDQETQYF. The J gene is TRBJ2-5, the V gene TRBV12-3 or TRBV12-4; 9 bases map to TRBD2. V gave up 5 bases and J gave up 0 bases; unmatched junction bases: 10. CDR3 size: 17 residues.